The 27 T cell receptor beta chains presented below share a single source sample, sequenced in a study of control samples from healthy donors and cancer patients. The assay was immunoSEQ multiplex PCR, and TCRdb's table has in-frame clones only and misses some. The sample consists of around 120,000 clones, 88% of them appearing once. Specimen: blood. These receptors all come from a man in his forties in good health.

The rearrangement links TRBV7-9 to TRBJ2-3; TRBD2 is a possible D gene (5 bases). Germline-derived CDR1 and CDR2 are SEHNR and FQNEAQ (reference sequence). Trimming left V 4 bases short and J 2 bases short, with 19 bases between. The CDR3 contains 17 residues. As DNA, the CDR3 is TGTGCCAGCAGCTCCCGGACTTACCTAGAGCTCACAGATACGCAGTATTTT. Translated, it gives CASSSRTYLELTDTQYF.

This clone was counted once. The chain carries TRBV5-1 and TRBJ2-6; D is tentatively TRBD1 or TRBD2 (5 bases each). The germline V gene has CDR1 SGHRS and CDR2 YFSETQ. The V end lost 4 bases, the J end lost 0 bases, and 5 bases lay between the germline ends. This CDR3 is 14 amino acids long. CDR3 sequence (DNA): TGCGCCAGCAGCGGGGGCTCTGGGGCCAACGTCCTGACTTTC. Its translation: CASSGGSGANVLTF.

The chain couples TRBV18 to TRBJ2-1, with D possibly matching TRBD1 (5 bases). This CDR3 has 12 residues. Germline V CDR1 and CDR2: KGHSH, LQKENI. The V and J ends lost 3 bases and 8 bases respectively, with 8 bases between them. CDR3 coding DNA: TGTGCCAGCTCACCCTCCAGGGATGAGCAGTTCTTC. It yields the protein CASSPSRDEQFF. The entire variable domain, with the rest obtained from reference TRBV18 and TRBJ2-1, is as follows: NAGVMQNPRHLVRRRGQEARLRCSPMKGHSHVYWYRQLPEEGLKFMVYLQKENIIDESGMPKERFSAEFPKEGPSILRIQQVVRGDSAAYFCASSPSRDEQFFGPGTRLTVL.

The chain uses TRBV25-1 and TRBJ1-2; D is perhaps TRBD1 (6 bases). V lost 2 bases to trimming and J lost 3 bases, with 13 bases between them. From germline, CDR1 is MGHDK and CDR2 SYGVNS. CDR3 length equals 15 residues. The CDR3 reads CASSEQGREYYGYTF. Here the CDR3 DNA reads TGTGCCAGCAGTGAACAGGGGAGAGAGTACTATGGCTACACCTTC.

V and J are TRBV13 and TRBJ1-1, with D uncertain. Trimming shortened V by 5 bases and J by 3 bases, and 10 bases separated the two germline ends. CDR1 is PRHDT, CDR2 FYEKMQ, per germline (reference sequence). The CDR3 sequence is 13 residues long. CDR3 amino acids: CASSPRRDTEAFF. CDR3 nucleotide sequence: TGTGCCAGCAGCCCACGACGGGACACTGAAGCTTTCTTT.

V gene TRBV15 combines with J gene TRBJ1-1, with TRBD1 matching 11 bases. Looked up from germline, CDR1 is LNHNV and CDR2 is YYDKDF (reference sequence). Trimming at V came to 0 bases and at J to 4 bases, leaving 1 base not matched to a gene. CDR3 length equals 15 residues. Here the CDR3 DNA reads TGTGCCACCAGCAGAGATGGGACAGGGGGCACTGAAGCTTTCTTT. This translates into CATSRDGTGGTEAFF.

The chain uses TRBV9 and TRBJ2-3; D unclear. The length of the CDR3 is 14 residues. CDR1 SGDLS and CDR2 YYNGEE come from the germline V gene. Trimming shortened V by 0 bases and J by 5 bases, and 10 bases separated the two germline ends. The CDR3 DNA reads as TGTGCCAGCAGCGTAGCAAGGAGCGAAGATACGCAGTATTTT. Its translation is CASSVARSEDTQYF.

The chain has TRBV6-9 and TRBJ1-1; D possibly corresponds to TRBD1 (5 bases). CDR1 is MNHGY, CDR2 SVAAGI, per germline. This CDR3 has 16 residues. The V and J ends lost 7 bases and 1 base respectively, with 19 bases between them. This CDR3 is CASTQAGSVENTEAFF. In DNA form, the CDR3 reads TGTGCCAGCACCCAGGCAGGGAGTGTAGAGAACACTGAAGCTTTCTTT.

Note on this clone: The germline gene is not matched at one end of the junction; a read error may be the cause. The rearrangement uses TRBV5-5 and TRBJ1-4; unclear D gene. Germline V lookup: CDR1 SGHKS, CDR2 YYEKEE (reference sequence). This CDR3 is built from 15 residues. The CDR3: CAGSFSAGANEKLFF. As DNA, the CDR3 is TGTGCCGGCAGCTTTTCCGCTGGGGCTAATGAAAAACTGTTTTTT.

The rearrangement joins TRBV7-9 to TRBJ2-3; D remains ambiguous. The CDR3 extends over 14 amino acids. Germline V gene lookup returns CDR1 SEHNR and CDR2 FQNEAQ (reference sequence). The V gene lost 1 base and the J gene lost 4 bases, with 9 bases spanning the gap. The chain's CDR3 is CASSLGDRSDTQYF. CDR3 nucleotides: TGTGCCAGCAGCTTAGGGGATCGGTCAGATACGCAGTATTTT.

V usage is TRBV7-2 and J usage is TRBJ2-7; D call uncertain. From germline, CDR1 is SGHTA and CDR2 FQGNSA. The V gene lost 4 bases and the J gene lost 2 bases, with 6 bases spanning the gap. The CDR3 totals 12 residues. The CDR3 region has the DNA TGTGCCAGCAGCTCGGACGCCTACGAGCAGTACTTC. Protein sequence: CASSSDAYEQYF.

V gene TRBV20-1 combines with J gene TRBJ2-4; no firm D call. Germline assignment: CDR1 DFQATT and CDR2 SNEGSKA (reference sequence). This CDR3 contains 10 residues. The ends were cut back, 7 bases at V and 4 bases at J, with 5 bases in the middle. The CDR3 sequence is CSVGKNIQYF. The DNA of the CDR3 is TGCAGTGTTGGGAAAAACATTCAGTACTTC.

The V gene is TRBV11-3, the J gene TRBJ2-1; 10 bases map to TRBD1. J was trimmed by 2 bases and V by 4 bases; bases with no gene match: 2. CDR3 length: 15 amino acids. The germline V gene encodes CDR1 SGHNT and CDR2 YENEEA. For the CDR3, the DNA is TGTGCCAGCAGCTCCGGGACAGGGGCCTACAATGAGCAGTTCTTC. It yields the protein CASSSGTGAYNEQFF.

V and J are TRBV29-1 and TRBJ1-1; D gene ambiguous. The V end lost 1 base, the J end lost 1 base, and 7 bases lay between the germline ends. Germline V gives CDR1 SQVTM, CDR2 ANQGSEA. This CDR3 is built from 13 residues. The CDR3 is CSVEGMGNTEAFF. The CDR3 nucleotides read TGCAGCGTTGAAGGGATGGGGAACACTGAAGCTTTCTTT.

This clone was counted only a few times. This chain connects TRBV11-2 to TRBJ1-4; TRBD1 agrees at 8 bases. Germline CDR1 and CDR2: SGHAT and FQNNGV. V lost 3 bases to trimming and J lost 8 bases; unmatched junction nucleotides: 8. The CDR3 totals 15 residues. The chain's CDR3 is CASSFEDRDREKLFF. As DNA, the CDR3 is TGTGCCAGCAGCTTCGAGGACAGGGATAGAGAAAAACTGTTTTTT.

This sequence joins TRBV9 and TRBJ2-5, with 7 positions matching TRBD1. The J segment lost 4 bases and the V segment lost 1 base, leaving 16 bases of the junction unmatched. CDR1 is SGDLS, CDR2 YYNGEE, per germline. The CDR3 runs 18 residues. This CDR3 is CASSVSHSRGQGPETQYF. The CDR3, as DNA: TGTGCCAGCAGCGTAAGCCACAGTAGGGGGCAGGGACCAGAGACCCAGTACTTC.

The chain links TRBV10-3 to TRBJ1-3; D not certain. This CDR3 is 15 amino acids long. CDR1 is ENHRY and CDR2 is SYGVKD in the germline V gene. V lost 2 bases to trimming and J lost 0 bases, with 8 bases between them. As DNA, the CDR3 is TGTGCCATCAGTGAGCGAGAACTCTCTGGAAACACCATATATTTT. This codes for CAISERELSGNTIYF.

The rearrangement uses TRBV30 and TRBJ1-2, with D possibly matching TRBD1 (5 bases). This CDR3 has 15 residues. The V and J ends lost 3 bases and 0 bases respectively, with 14 bases between them. CDR1 and CDR2 from the germline V gene are GTSNPN and SVGIG (reference sequence). The CDR3 DNA follows: TGTGCCTGGAGGGCCGGGACGGCAACTAACTATGGCTACACCTTC. It translates to CAWRAGTATNYGYTF. The full variable domain, rest sourced from reference TRBV30 and TRBJ1-2, is SQTIHQWPATLVQPVGSPLSLECTVEGTSNPNLYWYRQAAGRGLQLLFYSVGIGQISSEVPQNLSASRPQDRQFILSSKKLLLSDSGFYLCAWRAGTATNYGYTFGSGTRLTVV.

V gene TRBV20-1 combines with J gene TRBJ1-1; D is ambiguous. V was pared by 3 bases and J by 4 bases, with 18 bases between. The CDR3 has 15 amino acids. Looked up from germline, CDR1 is DFQATT and CDR2 is SNEGSKA (reference sequence). The CDR3 bases are TGCAGTGCTAGTATTAGGCAGCCCGGGCGCACTGAAGCTTTCTTT. Translation: CSASIRQPGRTEAFF.

The rearrangement links TRBV30 to TRBJ2-7; TRBD1 matches at 8 bases. Germline V gene sequence: CDR1 GTSNPN, CDR2 SVGIG (reference sequence). V lost 4 bases and J lost 0; bases outside the gene matches: 8. The CDR3 loop spans 15 amino acids. The CDR3 sequence: CAWNPTGALSYEQYF. The CDR3 DNA reads TGTGCCTGGAATCCGACAGGGGCCCTCTCCTACGAGCAGTACTTC.

The J gene is TRBJ2-1, the V gene TRBV7-9, with TRBD2 as a possible D gene (5 bases). Trimming cost V 0 bases and J 7 bases, with 7 bases left between them. CDR1 and CDR2 from the germline V gene are SEHNR and FQNEAQ (reference sequence). This CDR3 region has 13 residues. This chain's CDR3 is CASSLAPGNEQFF. Here the CDR3 DNA reads TGTGCCAGCAGCTTAGCGCCGGGGAATGAGCAGTTCTTC.

The chain recombines TRBV5-1 with TRBJ2-3; unclear D gene. V lost 2 bases and J 0 bases, leaving 10 bases between the germline ends. Per the germline V gene, CDR1 is SGHRS and CDR2 is YFSETQ. The CDR3 has 15 amino acids. The CDR3 sequence is CASSLGRSSTDTQYF. The CDR3 region has the DNA TGCGCCAGCAGCTTAGGACGTTCTAGCACAGATACGCAGTATTTT.

The V gene is TRBV18, the J gene TRBJ1-1; 10 bases fit TRBD1. Germline values: CDR1 KGHSH, CDR2 LQKENI. Losses at the gene ends were 2 bases for V and 1 base for J; bases not matched to a gene: 7. This CDR3 has 17 amino acids. Here the CDR3 DNA reads TGTGCCAGCTCACCAGTGACAGGGGGCTATAGGAACACTGAAGCTTTCTTT. This translates into CASSPVTGGYRNTEAFF.

The chain couples TRBV30 to TRBJ2-7, with 7 positions matching TRBD1. With 4 bases clipped from V and 3 bases from J, the junction kept 12 bases outside the gene matches. Per germline, CDR1 GTSNPN and CDR2 SVGIG (reference sequence). This CDR3 region has 15 residues. The CDR3 DNA reads TGTGCCTGGATTCCGCCGGGACAGCCCTACTACGAGCAGTACTTC. Its protein is CAWIPPGQPYYEQYF.

The rearrangement links TRBV4-1 to TRBJ1-4; no clear D. Trimming shortened V by 5 bases and J by 2 bases, and 12 bases separated the two germline ends. Germline values: CDR1 MGHRA, CDR2 YSYEKL. CDR3 size: 15 residues. Here the CDR3 reads CASSRPTVTNEKLFF. The CDR3 nucleotides read TGCGCCAGCAGCAGACCGACGGTCACTAATGAAAAACTGTTTTTT.

This chain joins TRBV2 and TRBJ1-2, with 8 bases aligning to TRBD1. J was trimmed by 8 bases and V by 7 bases; bases with no gene match: 18. The CDR3 has 16 amino acids. Germline V gives CDR1 SNHLY, CDR2 FYNNEI. The CDR3 here is CASTSSTGQGARGYTF. Here the CDR3 DNA reads TGTGCCAGCACCTCATCGACGGGTCAGGGGGCGCGGGGCTACACCTTC.

The chain combines TRBV5-1 with TRBJ1-5; no clear D gene. CDR3 length: 15 residues. The V gene lost 0 bases and the J gene lost 2 bases, with 9 bases spanning the gap. Germline assignment: CDR1 SGHRS and CDR2 YFSETQ. CDR3: CASSLEGIGNQPQHF. In DNA, the CDR3 is TGCGCCAGCAGCTTGGAGGGAATAGGCAATCAGCCCCAGCATTTT.